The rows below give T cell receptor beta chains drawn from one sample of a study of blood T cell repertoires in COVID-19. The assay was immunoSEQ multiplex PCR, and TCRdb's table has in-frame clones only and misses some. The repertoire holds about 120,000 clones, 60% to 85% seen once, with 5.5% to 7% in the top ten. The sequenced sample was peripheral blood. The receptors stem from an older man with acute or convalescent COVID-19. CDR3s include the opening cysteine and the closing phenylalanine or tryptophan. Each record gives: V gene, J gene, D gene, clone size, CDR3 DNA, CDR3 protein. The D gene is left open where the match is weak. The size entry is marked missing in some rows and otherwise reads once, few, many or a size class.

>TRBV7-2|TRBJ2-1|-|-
TGTGCCAGCAGCTTGAGCCGCAATGAGCAGTTCTTC
CASSLSRNEQFF
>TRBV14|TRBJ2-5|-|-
TGTGCCAGCAGCCAATCCCTTGGACTTGGGGAAGAGACCCAGTACTTC
CASSQSLGLGEETQYF
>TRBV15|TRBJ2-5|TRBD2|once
TGTGCCACCAGCAGGGGGGGGACGGGTGAGACCCAGTACTTC
CATSRGGTGETQYF
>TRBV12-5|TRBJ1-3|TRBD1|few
TGTGCTAGTGGTTTTCAGACAGGGCCCTCGTCTGGAAACACCATATATTTT
CASGFQTGPSSGNTIYF
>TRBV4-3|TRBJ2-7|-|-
TGCGCCAGCAGCCAAGATAACGGTTACGAGCAGTACTTC
CASSQDNGYEQYF
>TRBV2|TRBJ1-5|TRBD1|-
TGTGCCAGCAGCACAGGGGTTATTAGCAATCAGCCCCAGCATTTT
CASSTGVISNQPQHF
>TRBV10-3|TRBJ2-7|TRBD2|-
TGTGCCATCAGTGAGTCCGGACTAGCGGGGGGCGGCTACGAGCAGTACTTC
CAISESGLAGGGYEQYF
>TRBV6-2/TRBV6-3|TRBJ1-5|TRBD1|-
TGTGCCAGCAGTTACTCGGGAACCGGGACAGGGGGCAATCAGCCCCAGCATTTT
CASSYSGTGTGGNQPQHF
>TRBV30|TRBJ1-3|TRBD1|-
TGTGCCTGGAGAAACAGGGGGCTTTGGGGAAACACCATATATTTT
CAWRNRGLWGNTIYF
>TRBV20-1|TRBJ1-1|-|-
TGCAGTGCTAGTGGGGGGCCAAGGGACACTGAAGCTTTCTTT
CSASGGPRDTEAFF
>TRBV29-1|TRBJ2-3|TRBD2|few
TGCAGCGTTGAGACTAGCGGGAGTGTTCGGCAGCAGTATTTT
CSVETSGSVRQQYF
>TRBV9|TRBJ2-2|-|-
TGTGCCAGCAGCGTACAACTACTGAACACCGGGGAGCTGTTTTTT
CASSVQLLNTGELFF
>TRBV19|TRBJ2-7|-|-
TGTGCCAGTAGCCCCGGGTCGGTATTCACCTACGAGCAGTACTTC
CASSPGSVFTYEQYF
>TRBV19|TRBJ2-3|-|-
TGTGCCAGTAGCCGTCAATCAGGGGATACGCAGTATTTT
CASSRQSGDTQYF
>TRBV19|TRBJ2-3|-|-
TGTGCCAGTAGTGTCCAGGGAGGAACAGATACGCAGTATTTT
CASSVQGGTDTQYF
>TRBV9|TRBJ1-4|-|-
TGTGCCAGCAGCGACACCAGGGGTGCTAATGAAAAACTGTTTTTT
CASSDTRGANEKLFF
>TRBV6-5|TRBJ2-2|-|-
TGTGCCAGCAGGTACTCGGGAGACACCGGGGAGCTGTTTTTT
CASRYSGDTGELFF
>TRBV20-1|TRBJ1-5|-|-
TGCAGTGCTAGTAGGCAGGCCGGATCCTATAGCAATCAGCCCCAGCATTTT
CSASRQAGSYSNQPQHF
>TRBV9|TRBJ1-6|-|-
TGTGCCAGCAGCCCTGGACGGAGGAATTCACCCCTCCACTTT
CASSPGRRNSPLHF
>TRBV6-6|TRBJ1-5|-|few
TGTGCCAGCAGTTCCCGGGGGAGGGAGAGCAATCAGCCCCAGCATTTT
CASSSRGRESNQPQHF
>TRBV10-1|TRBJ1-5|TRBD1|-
TGCGCCGGGGGACAGGGGGTACTCCGTAGCAATCAGCCCCAGCATTTT
CAGGQGVLRSNQPQHF
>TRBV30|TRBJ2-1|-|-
TGTGCCTGGAGTGTACTTTACAATGAGCAGTTCTTC
CAWSVLYNEQFF
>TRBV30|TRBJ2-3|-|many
TGTGCCTGGAATCTTGCAGGGGACGGCACAGATACGCAGTATTTT
CAWNLAGDGTDTQYF
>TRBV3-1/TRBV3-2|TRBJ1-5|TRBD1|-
TGTGCCAGCAGTTTACAGGGGACTAGGCCCCAGCATTTT
CASSLQGTRPQHF
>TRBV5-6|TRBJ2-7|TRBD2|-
TGTGCCAGCATCCTGTCCGCGGGACTACCTTACGAGCAGTACTTC
CASILSAGLPYEQYF
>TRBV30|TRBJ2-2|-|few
TGTGCCTGGAGTGTCGTATCGGGGGTCCAATTGGGGCCGGGGACCGGGGAGCTGTTTTTT
CAWSVVSGVQLGPGTGELFF
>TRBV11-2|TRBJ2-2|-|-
TGTGCCAGCAGCCTGGGGTGGGGGCCGAACACCGGGGAGCTGTTTTTT
CASSLGWGPNTGELFF
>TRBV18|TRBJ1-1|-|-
TGTGCCAGCTCACAGACAGCTATGAACACTGAAGCTTTCTTT
CASSQTAMNTEAFF
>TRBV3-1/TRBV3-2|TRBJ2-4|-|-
TGTGCCAGCAGCCAGGGCGTCACGCCAAACATTCAGTACTTC
CASSQGVTPNIQYF
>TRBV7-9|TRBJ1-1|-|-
TGTGCCAGCAGCGCCCGCGATGGACAGACTGAAGCTTTCTTT
CASSARDGQTEAFF
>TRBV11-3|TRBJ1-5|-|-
TGTGCCAGCAGCTTATGGACAGCGGCTAGCAATCAGCCCCAGCATTTT
CASSLWTAASNQPQHF
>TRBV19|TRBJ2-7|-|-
TGTGCCAGTAGTATCTTCCTAGGAGGCGAGCAGTACTTC
CASSIFLGGEQYF
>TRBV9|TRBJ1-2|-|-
TGTGCCAGCAACCCAGACAGTAGGAACGGTGGCTACACCTTC
CASNPDSRNGGYTF
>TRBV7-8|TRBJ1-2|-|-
TGTGCCAGCAGCCCGGACACTTACTATGGCTACACCTTC
CASSPDTYYGYTF
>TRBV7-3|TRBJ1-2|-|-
TGTGCCAGCAGCCAAGGACAGATCCCTAACTATGGCTACACCTTC
CASSQGQIPNYGYTF
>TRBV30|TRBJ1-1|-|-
TGTGCCTGGAGTGTACGGGGGAGGTTGAACACTGAAGCTTTCTTT
CAWSVRGRLNTEAFF
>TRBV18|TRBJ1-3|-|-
TGTGCCAGCTCACCACCGGGGCGGGGGATTGGAAACACCATATATTTT
CASSPPGRGIGNTIYF
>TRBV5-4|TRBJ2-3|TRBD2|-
TGTGCCAGCAGCGGACTAGCGGGGGGCACAGATACGCAGTATTTT
CASSGLAGGTDTQYF
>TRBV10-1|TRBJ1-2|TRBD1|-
TGCGCCAACGGGACAGGGGGCTGGTCGGTAGATGGCTACACCTTC
CANGTGGWSVDGYTF
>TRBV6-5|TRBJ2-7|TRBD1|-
TGTGCCAGCAGTCCTCTGACAGGGGGGCCCTACGAGCAGTACTTC
CASSPLTGGPYEQYF
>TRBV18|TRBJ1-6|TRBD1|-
TGTGCCAGCTCACTGGGACAGGGCAATTCACCCCTCCACTTT
CASSLGQGNSPLHF
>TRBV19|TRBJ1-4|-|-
TGTGCCAGCCGTACAGGGACAACTAATGAAAAACTGTTTTTT
CASRTGTTNEKLFF
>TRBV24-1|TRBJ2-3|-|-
TGTGCCACCAGTGATTTGAAGTTTGGAGGGGTAGATACGCAGTATTTT
CATSDLKFGGVDTQYF
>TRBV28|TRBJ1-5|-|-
TGTGCCACCCAATCGGGAGGTCAGCCCCAGCATTTT
CATQSGGQPQHF
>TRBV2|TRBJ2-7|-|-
TGTGCCAGCAGCGCAGACTACGAGCAGTACTTC
CASSADYEQYF
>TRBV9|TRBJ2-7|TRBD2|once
TGTGCCAGCAGCCGGACTAGCGGGTTGAATGGCTACGAGCAGTACTTC
CASSRTSGLNGYEQYF
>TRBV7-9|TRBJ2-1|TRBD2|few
TGTGCCAGCAGTTTATTCGGGACTAGCGGATACAATGAGCAGTTCTTC
CASSLFGTSGYNEQFF
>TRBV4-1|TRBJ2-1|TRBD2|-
TGCGCCACCCGGGGGCTAGCGGGAGCAGGTGAGCAGTTCTTC
CATRGLAGAGEQFF
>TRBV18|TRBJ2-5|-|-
TGTGCCAGCTCACCAGACAGTAGCGGCCAAGAGACCCAGTACTTC
CASSPDSSGQETQYF
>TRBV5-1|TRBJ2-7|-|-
TGCGCCAGCAGCCCCGGGGACTACGAGCAGTACTTC
CASSPGDYEQYF
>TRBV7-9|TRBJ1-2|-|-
TGTGCCAGCAGCTTAAAGACATTGATAGATGGCTACACCTTC
CASSLKTLIDGYTF
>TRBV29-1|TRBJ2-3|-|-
TGCAGCGTTGAGTTAGCTACAGATACGCAGTATTTT
CSVELATDTQYF
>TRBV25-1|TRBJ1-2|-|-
TGTGCCAGCAGTGAATATCAGGGAAACTATGGCTACACCTTC
CASSEYQGNYGYTF
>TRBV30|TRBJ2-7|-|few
TGTGCCTGGAGTCCCCCGGCAGGACTTCGAGGGATCGAGCAGTACTTC
CAWSPPAGLRGIEQYF
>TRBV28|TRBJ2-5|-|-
TGTGCCAGCAGTTTAGCCCACTTGAGAGAGACCCAGTACTTC
CASSLAHLRETQYF
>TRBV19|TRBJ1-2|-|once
TGTGCCAGTAGTATAGTCGGAGGAGCAGATAACTATGGCTACACCTTC
CASSIVGGADNYGYTF
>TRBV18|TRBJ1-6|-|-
TGTGCCAGCTCACCGGGGGGGACGAGTTCACCCCTCCACTTT
CASSPGGTSSPLHF
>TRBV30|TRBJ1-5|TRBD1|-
TGTGCCTGGAGTGGACCGGGACAGGGGGCAAATCAGCCCCAGCATTTT
CAWSGPGQGANQPQHF
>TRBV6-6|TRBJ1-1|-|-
TGTGCCAGCAGCCGCCCGAGTGCAAGTATGAACACTGAAGCTTTCTTT
CASSRPSASMNTEAFF
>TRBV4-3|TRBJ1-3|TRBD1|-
TGCGCCAGCAGCCAAGATCTCCCCTCGACAGGGGGCGGGAACACCATATATTTT
CASSQDLPSTGGGNTIYF